This T cell receptor beta chain was identified in a study of blood T cells in healthy people across ages. A second PCR, run for roughly 7 to 12 cycles, used a sample-barcoded 5' primer plus a J-beta primer mix. TCRdb recomputed calls from the 5' RACE reads with MiXCR, one row per CDR3 protein. This table holds around 1.5 million distinct CDR3 sequences, 42% found once. CDR3 size: 14 residues. The sequenced material came from blood. This sequence originates from a woman aged 18-29 years in good health. V usage is TRBV21-1 and J usage is TRBJ2-5; TRBD1 reflects the table's D call only, with no check against the DNA. TRBV21-1 constitutes a pseudogene. Written as DNA, the CDR3 is TGTGCCAGCAGTCAGGACAGGGCGCAAGAGACCCAGTACTTC. Translated: CASSQDRAQETQYF.